The 28 T cell receptor beta chains in this list originate from one sample, sequenced in a study of T-cell reconstitution after alpha-beta-depleted transplantation in children. Unique molecular identifiers were used to barcode this TCRbeta library. TCRdb re-derived calls from the PCR reads in MiXCR, one entry per CDR3 protein. Found here are more than 300,000 distinct CDR3 sequences, around 15% of them singletons; the top ten hold around two fifths. Material: PBMCs, mostly from graft donor cells, obtained 360 days after TCRalphabeta/CD19-depleted stem cell transplant. These receptors came from a male patient under 10 years old who had a stem cell transplant for acute lymphoblastic leukemia, so the T cells may come from the graft donor.

This clonotype was recorded many times. The CDR3 DNA follows: TGCGCCAGCAGCCCCGGTTATGACAGGGCTAATTCACCCCTCCACTTT. Translated: CASSPGYDRANSPLHF. This chain connects TRBV4-3 to TRBJ1-6; 7 bases fit TRBD1. The V and J ends lost 4 bases and 6 bases, in that order; junction bases with no gene match: 9. Germline V gene sequence: CDR1 LGHNA, CDR2 YSLEER. This CDR3 has 16 residues.

V gene TRBV4-3 combines with J gene TRBJ2-7; TRBD1 matches 7 bases. From germline, CDR1 is LGHNA and CDR2 YSLEER. The CDR3 has 16 amino acids. V was clipped by 2 bases and J by 3 bases; unmatched bases: 10. CDR3 DNA sequence: TGCGCCAGCAGCCAATTCTGGGGGACAGACCACTACGAGCAGTACTTC. It is translated as CASSQFWGTDHYEQYF.

This clonotype was detected only a few times. Here the CDR3 reads CASSLEGWTQYF. In DNA form, the CDR3 reads TGTGCCAGCAGTTTAGAAGGGTGGACCCAGTACTTC. The genes are TRBV28 and TRBJ2-5; no clear D. Per germline, CDR1 MDHEN and CDR2 SYDVKM. The CDR3 extends over 12 amino acids. V lost 2 bases and J 7 bases, leaving 8 bases between the germline ends.

The rearrangement joins TRBV30 to TRBJ1-1; D may be TRBD1 (6 bases). V lost 4 bases, J lost 1 base, and 13 bases lay in between. The germline gives CDR1 GTSNPN, CDR2 SVGIG (reference sequence). The CDR3 sequence is 14 residues long. The CDR3 region is CAWTSGHGNTEAFF. CDR3 sequence (DNA): TGTGCCTGGACCTCGGGACACGGGAACACTGAAGCTTTCTTT.

A note on this clonotype: The conserved final phenylalanine or tryptophan is absent from the CDR3, which likely points to a read error. No DNA is shown, since the ends of the CDR3 on it are uncertain; the CDR3 is the one TCRdb lists. This chain joins TRBV12-3 or TRBV12-4 and TRBJ2-1; TRBD2, the table's D call, lacks a check against the DNA. The CDR3 has 11 residues if both end residues are counted. The CDR3 here is CASSRGTSRSY.

Only a few counts were recorded for this clonotype. The chain couples TRBV12-3 or TRBV12-4 to TRBJ2-5; tentatively, D is TRBD1 (5 bases). The CDR3 has 14 residues. Trimming cost V 3 bases and J 0 bases, with 8 bases left between them. CDR3 coding DNA: TGTGCCAGCAGTTTGTCAGGGAACCAAGAGACCCAGTACTTC. Residues: CASSLSGNQETQYF.

This clonotype was seen only a few times. The chain recombines TRBV5-1 with TRBJ2-3, with 8 bases lining up with TRBD2. This CDR3 region has 15 residues. V lost 1 base and J lost 2; bases outside the gene matches: 3. The germline gives CDR1 SGHRS, CDR2 YFSETQ. CDR3 sequence (DNA): TGCGCCAGCAGCTTGACTAGCGGATTCACAGATACGCAGTATTTT. Protein product: CASSLTSGFTDTQYF.

This clonotype was seen ten or more times. This sequence joins TRBV5-1 and TRBJ2-7; D gene uncertain. Per germline, CDR1 SGHRS and CDR2 YFSETQ. This CDR3 has 13 amino acids. Between the trimmed V and J ends, which lost 4 bases and 7 bases, there was a span of 15 bases. Here the CDR3 reads CASSAAPQLEQYF. CDR3 DNA: TGCGCCAGCAGCGCCGCCCCACAGTTGGAGCAGTACTTC.

The DNA for the CDR3 is TGCAGCGTTGAAGATGCGCTATACACTGAAGCTTTCTTT. As protein: CSVEDALYTEAFF. The rearrangement joins TRBV29-1 to TRBJ1-1, with no clear D. The CDR3 length is 13 residues. Trimming took off 0 bases at V and 3 bases at J, with 8 bases between the two ends. The germline gives CDR1 SQVTM, CDR2 ANQGSEA.

V is TRBV7-9 and J is TRBJ1-4; D gene ambiguous. Deletions cut 5 bases from V and 0 bases from J, with 10 bases between. The CDR3 has 15 residues. From germline, CDR1 is SEHNR and CDR2 FQNEAQ (reference sequence). CDR3 region: CASSAYYATNEKLFF. The CDR3 nucleotides read TGTGCCAGCAGCGCCTACTATGCAACTAATGAAAAACTGTTTTTT.

This clonotype was detected only a few times. The genes are TRBV20-1 and TRBJ1-1, with D tentatively TRBD1 (6 bases). The V end was cut by 1 base, the J end by 3 bases, with 12 bases between. The length of the CDR3 is 14 residues. Looked up from germline, CDR1 is DFQATT and CDR2 is SNEGSKA (reference sequence). This CDR3 reads CSARVGGPYTEAFF. The CDR3 DNA reads as TGCAGTGCTAGAGTGGGGGGGCCCTACACTGAAGCTTTCTTT.

In this sample, this clonotype turned up a few times. The rearrangement uses TRBV7-8 and TRBJ2-3, with 8 positions matching TRBD2. CDR1 and CDR2 from the germline V gene are SGHVS and FQNEAQ. This CDR3 is 17 amino acids long. V shed 3 bases and J 6 bases; nucleotides not matched to a gene: 14. The CDR3 region has the DNA TGTGCCAGCAGCTTTGGGCCCCCCGGGACTAGGACCGATACGCAGTATTTT. This translates into CASSFGPPGTRTDTQYF. The entire variable domain, with the rest obtained from reference TRBV7-8 and TRBJ2-3, is as follows: GAGVSQSPRYKVAKRGQDVALRCDPISGHVSLFWYQQALGQGPEFLTYFQNEAQLDKSGLPSDRFFAERPEGSVSTLKIQRTQQEDSAVYLCASSFGPPGTRTDTQYFGPGTRLTVL.

In its sample, this clonotype was seen many times. The chain links TRBV7-3 to TRBJ2-5; 8 bases align to TRBD2. J lost 4 bases, V lost 1 base, and 5 bases had no gene match. CDR1 is SGHTA, CDR2 FQGTGA, per germline. The CDR3 length is 15 residues. The CDR3: CASSLMGLEGETQYF. For the CDR3, the DNA is TGTGCCAGCAGCTTAATGGGACTAGAGGGAGAGACCCAGTACTTC.

This chain connects TRBV7-8 to TRBJ1-3, with D unclear. CDR1 and CDR2 from the germline V gene are SGHVS and FQNEAQ. Deletions cut 5 bases from V and 2 bases from J, with 16 bases between. The CDR3 extends over 16 amino acids. The CDR3 is CASSKTALRAGNTIYF. The CDR3 DNA follows: TGTGCCAGCAGCAAAACAGCCCTTAGGGCTGGAAACACCATATATTTT.

This clonotype has at least ten counts. This chain links TRBV7-6 with TRBJ2-1; TRBD1 is a possible D gene (6 bases). Trimming stripped 5 bases from V and 0 bases from J, with 8 bases between. Looked up from germline, CDR1 is SGHVS and CDR2 is FNYEAQ. The CDR3 loop spans 14 amino acids. As DNA, the CDR3 is TGTGCCAGCAGCCAAGGGGGCTCCTACAATGAGCAGTTCTTC. It specifies CASSQGGSYNEQFF.

There are a few counts of this clonotype. This rearrangement joins TRBV29-1 to TRBJ2-5; 7 nucleotides align to TRBD1. With V trimmed by 3 bases and J by 2 bases, 3 bases remained unmatched. This CDR3 comprises 13 residues. Germline V gives CDR1 SQVTM, CDR2 ANQGSEA. This chain's CDR3 is CSVEGQPQETQYF. CDR3 DNA: TGCAGCGTTGAGGGACAGCCTCAAGAGACCCAGTACTTC.

The J gene is TRBJ2-7, the V gene TRBV7-2; tentative D call: TRBD1 (6 bases). The CDR3 is 15 amino acids. CDR1 is SGHTA, CDR2 FQGNSA, per germline. Trimming pared 3 bases from V and 7 bases from J, leaving 19 bases between. CDR3 amino acids: CASSFGPRGTVEQYF. As DNA, the CDR3 is TGTGCCAGCAGCTTCGGTCCCAGGGGCACAGTAGAGCAGTACTTC. The full variable domain, with the rest looked up from reference TRBV7-2 and TRBJ2-7, is GAGVSQSPSNKVTEKGKDVELRCDPISGHTALYWYRQSLGQGLEFLIYFQGNSAPDKSGLPSDRFSAERTGGSVSTLTIQRTQQEDSAVYLCASSFGPRGTVEQYFGPGTRLTVT.

This chain joins TRBV2 and TRBJ2-7; D may be TRBD2 (6 bases). V shed 5 bases and J shed 0 bases, with 14 bases lying between them. CDR3 length: 15 amino acids. The germline CDR1 and CDR2 sequences are SNHLY and FYNNEI. CDR3 DNA sequence: TGTGCCAGCAGTCGACTAGGTCTCAACTCCTACGAGCAGTACTTC. Protein: CASSRLGLNSYEQYF.

In this sample, this clonotype turned up a few times. V and J are TRBV4-3 and TRBJ2-1; 7 bases align to TRBD1. Germline V gene lookup returns CDR1 LGHNA and CDR2 YSLEER. CDR3 length equals 15 residues. V was pared by 1 base and J by 4 bases, with 4 bases of the junction left unmatched. The CDR3 DNA sequence: TGCGCCAGCAGCCAAGGACAGGGATGGTACAATGAGCAGTTCTTC. It specifies CASSQGQGWYNEQFF.

This chain joins TRBV5-5 and TRBJ2-5; 7 nucleotides agree with TRBD1. The trim removed 1 base at V and 2 bases at J, leaving 5 bases unmatched. The germline gives CDR1 SGHKS, CDR2 YYEKEE (reference sequence). The length of the CDR3 is 15 residues. CDR3 DNA: TGTGCCAGCAGCTTGAGGGGGCTTCTACAAGAGACCCAGTACTTC. It is translated as CASSLRGLLQETQYF.

This clonotype was counted only a few times. The chain couples TRBV28 to TRBJ2-5, with D possibly matching TRBD2 (5 bases). V was clipped by 2 bases and J by 7 bases, with 14 bases between them. The CDR3 spans 14 residues. The V gene's germline CDR1 is MDHEN and CDR2 SYDVKM. CDR3 in amino acids: CASSLSGFGGTQYF. The CDR3, as DNA: TGTGCCAGCAGTTTAAGCGGCTTCGGAGGGACCCAGTACTTC.

The genes are TRBV7-9 and TRBJ2-2, with D tentatively TRBD2 (6 bases). This CDR3 contains 15 residues. CDR1 and CDR2 (germline): SEHNR, FQNEAQ (reference sequence). V was shortened by 1 base and J by 4 bases, with 10 bases between the two germline ends. The CDR3 protein is CASSLVMRGTGELFF. CDR3 nucleotide sequence: TGTGCCAGCAGCTTAGTGATGCGGGGCACCGGGGAGCTGTTTTTT.

This chain uses TRBV21-1 with TRBJ2-7; TRBD1 is the table's D call and was not checked against the DNA. TRBV21-1 is noted as a pseudogene. The CDR3 contains 16 residues. The CDR3 region is CASSTNRQGCSYEQYF. CDR3 DNA sequence: TGTGCCAGCTCGACTAATCGACAGGGATGCTCCTACGAGCAGTACTTC.

This clonotype appeared many times. The chain employs TRBV27 and TRBJ2-1, with 7 bases fitting TRBD2. The CDR3 has 14 residues. V lost 3 bases and J lost 5; bases outside the gene matches: 4. Germline lookup yields CDR1 MNHEY and CDR2 SMNVEV (reference sequence). CDR3: CASSLASGNNEQFF. CDR3 DNA: TGTGCCAGCAGTTTGGCTAGCGGCAACAATGAGCAGTTCTTC.

This chain joins TRBV6-2 or TRBV6-3 and TRBJ2-1; 10 nucleotides line up with TRBD2. V was clipped by 6 bases and J by 5 bases; unmatched bases: 10. Germline V CDR1 and CDR2: MNHEY, SVGEGT. There are 16 residues in the CDR3. The CDR3 sequence is CASRKVGLALNNEQFF. DNA of the CDR3: TGTGCCAGCAGGAAGGTGGGACTAGCGCTCAACAATGAGCAGTTCTTC.

The sample holds many counts of this clonotype. The chain couples TRBV29-1 to TRBJ2-7; 11 bases map to TRBD1. Trimming at V came to 6 bases and at J to 6 bases, leaving 4 bases not matched to a gene. Germline CDR1 SQVTM, CDR2 ANQGSEA. The CDR3 has 12 amino acids. This CDR3 reads CSVEDRGLEQYF. CDR3 DNA: TGCAGCGTAGAGGACAGGGGGCTCGAGCAGTACTTC.

Ten or more counts support this clonotype. The chain uses TRBV5-6 and TRBJ2-3; D uncertain. V lost 4 bases and J 5 bases, leaving 11 bases between the germline ends. This CDR3 spans 13 amino acids. Germline V lookup: CDR1 SGHDT, CDR2 YYEEEE. The CDR3 DNA reads TGTGCCAGCAGCGAAGGACCCCGAGATACGCAGTATTTT. Translation gives CASSEGPRDTQYF.

This chain uses TRBV24-1 with TRBJ2-3; D is possibly TRBD1 (5 bases). The CDR3 runs 15 residues. Germline V gene data show CDR1 as KGHDR and CDR2 as SFDVKD. Trimming took 4 bases from V and 4 from J, leaving 14 bases between them. The CDR3 is CATSDAQGHADTQYF. The CDR3 DNA follows: TGTGCCACCAGTGACGCTCAGGGTCATGCAGATACGCAGTATTTT.